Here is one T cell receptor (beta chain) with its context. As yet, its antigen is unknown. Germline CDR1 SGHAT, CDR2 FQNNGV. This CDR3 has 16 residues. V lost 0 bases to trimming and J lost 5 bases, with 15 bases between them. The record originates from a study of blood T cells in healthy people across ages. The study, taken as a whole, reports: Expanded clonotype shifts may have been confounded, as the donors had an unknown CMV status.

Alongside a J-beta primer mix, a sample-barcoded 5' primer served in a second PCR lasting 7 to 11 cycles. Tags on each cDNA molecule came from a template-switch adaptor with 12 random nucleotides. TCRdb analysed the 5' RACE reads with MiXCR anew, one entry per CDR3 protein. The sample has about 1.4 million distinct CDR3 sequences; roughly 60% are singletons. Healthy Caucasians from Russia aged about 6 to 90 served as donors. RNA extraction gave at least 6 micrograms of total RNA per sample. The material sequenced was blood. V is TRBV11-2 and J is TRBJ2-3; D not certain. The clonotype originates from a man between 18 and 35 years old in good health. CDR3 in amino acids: CASSLDPGFWGDTQYF. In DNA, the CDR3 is TGTGCCAGCAGCTTAGATCCCGGGTTTTGGGGAGATACGCAGTATTTT.